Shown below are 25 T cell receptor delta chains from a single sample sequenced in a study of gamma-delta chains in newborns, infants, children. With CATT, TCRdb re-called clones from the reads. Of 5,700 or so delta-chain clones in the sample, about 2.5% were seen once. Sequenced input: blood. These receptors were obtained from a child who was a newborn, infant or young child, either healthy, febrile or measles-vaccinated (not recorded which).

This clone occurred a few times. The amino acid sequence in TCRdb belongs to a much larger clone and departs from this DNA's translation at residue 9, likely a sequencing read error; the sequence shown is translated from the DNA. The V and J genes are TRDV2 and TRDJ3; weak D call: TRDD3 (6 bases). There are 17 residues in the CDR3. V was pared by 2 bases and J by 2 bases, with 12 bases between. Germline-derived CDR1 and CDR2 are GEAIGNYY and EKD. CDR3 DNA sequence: TGTGCCTGTGACAGTACTGGGCGCCCCTGGGACACCCGACAGATGTTTTTC. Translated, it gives CACDSTGRPWDTRQMFF.

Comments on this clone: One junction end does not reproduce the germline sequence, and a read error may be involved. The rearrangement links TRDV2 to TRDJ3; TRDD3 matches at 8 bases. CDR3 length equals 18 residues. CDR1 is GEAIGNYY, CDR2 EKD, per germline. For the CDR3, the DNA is TGTGCCTGTGACACTGGGGGATCCCTCTCCTGGGACACCCGACAGGTGTTTTTC. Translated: CACDTGGSLSWDTRQVFF.

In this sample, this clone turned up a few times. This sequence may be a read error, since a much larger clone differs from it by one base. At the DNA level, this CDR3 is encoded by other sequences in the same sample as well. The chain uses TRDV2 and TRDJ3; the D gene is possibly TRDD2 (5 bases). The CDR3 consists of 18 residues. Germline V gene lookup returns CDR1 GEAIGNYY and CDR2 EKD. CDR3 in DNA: TGTGCCTGCGACACCCTTCTGGTGGGCTCCTGGGACACCCGACAGATGTTTTTC. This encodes CACDTLLVGSWDTRQMFF.

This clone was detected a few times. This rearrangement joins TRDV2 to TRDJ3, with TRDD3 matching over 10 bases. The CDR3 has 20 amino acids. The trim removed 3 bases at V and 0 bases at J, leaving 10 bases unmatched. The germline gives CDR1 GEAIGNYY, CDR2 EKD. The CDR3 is CACDAVLGDPSSWDTRQMFF. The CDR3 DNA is TGTGCCTGTGACGCCGTACTGGGGGATCCGAGCTCCTGGGACACCCGACAGATGTTTTTC.

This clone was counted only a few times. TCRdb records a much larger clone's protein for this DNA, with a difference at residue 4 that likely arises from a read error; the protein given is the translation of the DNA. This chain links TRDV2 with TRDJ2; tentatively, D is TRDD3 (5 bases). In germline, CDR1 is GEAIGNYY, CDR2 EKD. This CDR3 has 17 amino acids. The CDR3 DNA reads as TGTGCCTGTGGCACCGTACGGGGAAGGGCTTTGACAGCACAACTCTTCTTT. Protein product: CACGTVRGRALTAQLFF.

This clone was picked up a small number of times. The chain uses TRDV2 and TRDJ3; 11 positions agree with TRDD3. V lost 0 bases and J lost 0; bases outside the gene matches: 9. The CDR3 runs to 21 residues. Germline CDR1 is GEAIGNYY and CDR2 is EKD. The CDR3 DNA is TGTGCCTGTGACACCGCGAATTACTGGGGGATATACTCCTGGGACACCCGACAGATGTTTTTC. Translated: CACDTANYWGIYSWDTRQMFF.

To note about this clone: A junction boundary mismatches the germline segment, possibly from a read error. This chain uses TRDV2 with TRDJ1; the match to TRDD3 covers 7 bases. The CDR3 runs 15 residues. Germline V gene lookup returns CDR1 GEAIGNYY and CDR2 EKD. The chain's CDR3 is CAGDKLGIGTDKLIF. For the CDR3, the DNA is TGTGCCGGTGACAAACTGGGGATCGGGACCGATAAACTCATCTTT.

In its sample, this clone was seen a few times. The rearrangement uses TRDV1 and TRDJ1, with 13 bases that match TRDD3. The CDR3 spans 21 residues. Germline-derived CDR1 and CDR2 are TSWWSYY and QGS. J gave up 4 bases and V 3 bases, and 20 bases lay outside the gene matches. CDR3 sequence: CALGDPALPLTGGYGGDKLIF. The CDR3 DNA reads TGTGCTCTTGGGGACCCTGCCCTTCCTCTTACTGGGGGATACGGGGGCGATAAACTCATCTTT.

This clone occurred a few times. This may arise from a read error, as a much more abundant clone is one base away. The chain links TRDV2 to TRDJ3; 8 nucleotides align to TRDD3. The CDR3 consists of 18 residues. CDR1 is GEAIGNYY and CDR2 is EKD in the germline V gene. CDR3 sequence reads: CARDSYWGATWDTRQMFF. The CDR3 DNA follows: TGTGCCCGTGACTCGTACTGGGGGGCTACCTGGGACACCCGACAGATGTTTTTC.

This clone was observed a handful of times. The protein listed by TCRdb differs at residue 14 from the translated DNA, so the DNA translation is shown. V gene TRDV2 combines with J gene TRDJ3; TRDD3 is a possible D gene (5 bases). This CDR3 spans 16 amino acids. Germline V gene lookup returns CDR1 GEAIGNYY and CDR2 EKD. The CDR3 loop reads CACDSTGSWDTRQVFF. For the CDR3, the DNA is TGCGCCTGTGACAGTACTGGCTCCTGGGACACCCGACAGGTGTTTTTC.

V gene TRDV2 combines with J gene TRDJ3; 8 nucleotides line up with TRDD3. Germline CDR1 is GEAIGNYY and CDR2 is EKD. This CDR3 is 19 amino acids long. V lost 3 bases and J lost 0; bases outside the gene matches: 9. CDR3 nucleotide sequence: TGTGCCTGTGACCCAATACTGGGGGTTAGCTCCTGGGACACCCGACAGATGTTTTTC. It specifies CACDPILGVSSWDTRQMFF.

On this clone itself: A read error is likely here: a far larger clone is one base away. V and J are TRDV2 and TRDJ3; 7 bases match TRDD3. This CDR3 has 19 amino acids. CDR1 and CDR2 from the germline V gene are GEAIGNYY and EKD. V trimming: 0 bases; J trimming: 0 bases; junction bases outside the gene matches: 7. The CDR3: CACDTWGTPSSWDTRQMFF. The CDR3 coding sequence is TGTGCCTGTGACACCTGGGGGACCCCCTCCTCCTGGGACACCCGACAGATGTTTTTC.

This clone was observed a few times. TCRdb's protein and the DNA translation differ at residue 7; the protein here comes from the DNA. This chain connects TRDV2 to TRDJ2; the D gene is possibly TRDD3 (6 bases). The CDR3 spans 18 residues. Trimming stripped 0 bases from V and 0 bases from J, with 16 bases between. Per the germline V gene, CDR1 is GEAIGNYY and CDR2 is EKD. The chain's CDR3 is CACDTLFGGRSLTAQLFF. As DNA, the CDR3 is TGTGCCTGTGACACCCTATTTGGGGGCCGCTCTTTGACAGCACAACTCTTCTTT.

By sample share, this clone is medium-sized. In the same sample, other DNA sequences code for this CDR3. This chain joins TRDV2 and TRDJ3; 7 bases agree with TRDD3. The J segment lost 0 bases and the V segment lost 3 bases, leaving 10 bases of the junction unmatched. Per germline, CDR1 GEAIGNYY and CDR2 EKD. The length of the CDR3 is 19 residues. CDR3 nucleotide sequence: TGTGCCTGTGACGCCTACTGGGGCATTAGCTCCTGGGACACCCGACAGATGTTTTTC. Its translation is CACDAYWGISSWDTRQMFF.

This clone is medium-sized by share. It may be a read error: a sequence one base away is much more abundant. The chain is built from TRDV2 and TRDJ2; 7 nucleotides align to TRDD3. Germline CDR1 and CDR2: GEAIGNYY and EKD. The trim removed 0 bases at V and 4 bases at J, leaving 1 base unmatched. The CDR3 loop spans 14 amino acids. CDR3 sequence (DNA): TGTGCCTGTGACACCTGGGGGACGACAGCACAACTCTTCTTT. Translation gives CACDTWGTTAQLFF.

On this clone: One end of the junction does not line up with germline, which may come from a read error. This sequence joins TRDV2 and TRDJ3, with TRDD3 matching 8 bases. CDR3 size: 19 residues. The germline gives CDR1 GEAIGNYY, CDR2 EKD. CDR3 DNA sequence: TGTGCCTGTGACTACTGGGGATACCAAAGCTCCTGGGACACCCGACAGACGTTTTTC. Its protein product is CACDYWGYQSSWDTRQTFF.

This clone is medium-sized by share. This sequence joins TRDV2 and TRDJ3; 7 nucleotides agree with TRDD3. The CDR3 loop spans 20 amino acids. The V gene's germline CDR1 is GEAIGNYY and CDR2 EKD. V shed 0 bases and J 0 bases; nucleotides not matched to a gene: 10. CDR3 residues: CACDTSWGATISWDTRQMFF. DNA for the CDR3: TGTGCCTGTGACACCAGCTGGGGGGCGACGATCTCCTGGGACACCCGACAGATGTTTTTC.

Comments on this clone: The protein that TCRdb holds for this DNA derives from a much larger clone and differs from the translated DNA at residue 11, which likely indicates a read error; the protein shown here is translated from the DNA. The CDR3 coding sequence is TGTGCCTGTGACATACTGGGGGATAATTCGTCGACAGCACAACTCTTCTTT. Residues: CACDILGDNSSTAQLFF. The J gene is TRDJ2, the V gene TRDV2, with 11 positions matching TRDD3. The CDR3 has 17 amino acids. V trimming: 2 bases; J trimming: 4 bases; junction bases outside the gene matches: 8. Germline CDR1 reads GEAIGNYY; CDR2 reads EKD.

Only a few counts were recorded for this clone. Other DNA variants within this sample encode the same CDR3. The CDR3 DNA reads TGTGCCTGTGACACCGCGGGGATACCCCCCTGGGACACCCGACAGATGTTTTTC. As protein: CACDTAGIPPWDTRQMFF. This chain links TRDV2 with TRDJ3; 8 bases line up with TRDD3. Germline lookup yields CDR1 GEAIGNYY and CDR2 EKD. V lost 0 bases to trimming and J lost 2 bases; unmatched junction nucleotides: 5. The CDR3 totals 18 residues.

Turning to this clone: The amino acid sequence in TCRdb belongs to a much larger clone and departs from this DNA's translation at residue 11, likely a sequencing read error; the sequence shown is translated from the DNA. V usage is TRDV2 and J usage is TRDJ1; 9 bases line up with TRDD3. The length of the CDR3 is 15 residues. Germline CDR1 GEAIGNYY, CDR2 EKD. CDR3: CACDTVGGYTYKLIF. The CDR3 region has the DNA TGTGCCTGTGACACCGTGGGGGGATACACCTATAAACTCATCTTT.

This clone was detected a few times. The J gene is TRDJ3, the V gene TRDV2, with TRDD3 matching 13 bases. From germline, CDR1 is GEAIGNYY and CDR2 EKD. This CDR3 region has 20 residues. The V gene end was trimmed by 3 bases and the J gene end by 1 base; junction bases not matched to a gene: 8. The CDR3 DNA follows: TGTGCCTGTGACCCTGCACTGGGGGATACGTTTTCCTGGGACACCCGACAGATGTTTTTC. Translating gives CACDPALGDTFSWDTRQMFF.

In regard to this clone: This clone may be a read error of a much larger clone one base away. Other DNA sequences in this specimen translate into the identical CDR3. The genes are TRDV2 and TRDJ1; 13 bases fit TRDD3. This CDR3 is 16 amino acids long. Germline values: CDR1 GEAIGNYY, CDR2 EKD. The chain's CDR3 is CACDVLGDTNTDKLIF. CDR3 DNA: TGTGCTTGTGACGTACTGGGGGATACGAACACCGATAAACTCATCTTT.

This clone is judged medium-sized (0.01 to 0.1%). CDR3 amino acids: CACDTLLGDVRSSWDTRQMFF. The DNA for the CDR3 is TGTGCCTGTGACACCTTACTGGGGGATGTCCGTAGCTCCTGGGACACCCGACAGATGTTTTTC. The rearrangement joins TRDV2 to TRDJ3, with 10 bases identical to TRDD3. The germline CDR1 and CDR2 sequences are GEAIGNYY and EKD. The ends lost 0 bases at V and 0 bases at J; junction bases unmatched: 10. The CDR3 loop spans 21 amino acids.

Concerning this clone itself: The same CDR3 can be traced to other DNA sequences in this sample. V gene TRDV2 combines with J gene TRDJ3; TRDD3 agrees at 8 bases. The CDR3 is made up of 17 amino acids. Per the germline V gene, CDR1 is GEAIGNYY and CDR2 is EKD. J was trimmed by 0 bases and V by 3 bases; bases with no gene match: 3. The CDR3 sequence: CACDGIRSSWDTRQMFF. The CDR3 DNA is TGTGCCTGTGACGGGATACGGTCCTCCTGGGACACCCGACAGATGTTTTTC.

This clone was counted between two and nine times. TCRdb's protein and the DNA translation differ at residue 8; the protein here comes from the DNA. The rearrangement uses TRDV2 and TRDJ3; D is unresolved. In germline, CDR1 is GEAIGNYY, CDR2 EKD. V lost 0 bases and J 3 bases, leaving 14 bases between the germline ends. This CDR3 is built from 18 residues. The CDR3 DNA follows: TGTGCCTGTGACACCGGAGGATCCTTGGACTGGGACACCCGACAGATGTTTTTC. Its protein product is CACDTGGSLDWDTRQMFF.